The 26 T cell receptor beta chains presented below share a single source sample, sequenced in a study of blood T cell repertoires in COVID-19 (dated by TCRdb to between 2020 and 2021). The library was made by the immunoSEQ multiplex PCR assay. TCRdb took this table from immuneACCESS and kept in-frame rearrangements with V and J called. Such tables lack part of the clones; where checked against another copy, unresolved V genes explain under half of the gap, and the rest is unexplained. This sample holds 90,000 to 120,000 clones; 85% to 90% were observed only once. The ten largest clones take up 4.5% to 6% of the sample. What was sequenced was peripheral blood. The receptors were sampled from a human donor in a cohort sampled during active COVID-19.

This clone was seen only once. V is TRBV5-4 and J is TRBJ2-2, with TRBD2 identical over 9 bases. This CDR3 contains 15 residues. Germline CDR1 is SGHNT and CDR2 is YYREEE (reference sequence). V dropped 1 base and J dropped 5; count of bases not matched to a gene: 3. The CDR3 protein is CASSLTSGFTGELFF. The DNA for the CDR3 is TGTGCCAGCAGCTTGACTAGCGGGTTTACCGGGGAGCTGTTTTTT. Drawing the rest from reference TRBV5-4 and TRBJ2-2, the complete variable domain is ETGVTQSPTHLIKTRGQQVTLRCSSQSGHNTVSWYQQALGQGPQFIFQYYREEENGRGNFPPRFSGLQFPNYSSELNVNALELDDSALYLCASSLTSGFTGELFFGEGSRLTVL.

The CDR3: CASSLGGAGVSYEQYF. The CDR3 nucleotides are TGTGCCAGCAGCCTCGGCGGGGCGGGGGTTTCCTACGAGCAGTACTTC. The rearrangement uses TRBV4-2 and TRBJ2-7, with 7 bases matching TRBD2. CDR1 and CDR2 (germline): LGHNA, YNFKEQ. This CDR3 comprises 16 residues. J gave up 1 base and V 4 bases, and 10 bases lay outside the gene matches.

The CDR3 loop is CASSLKLAIYNEQFF. CDR3 sequence (DNA): TGTGCCAGCAGCTTAAAGCTAGCGATCTACAATGAGCAGTTCTTC. The V gene is TRBV13, the J gene TRBJ2-1, with D perhaps matching TRBD2 (6 bases). The CDR3 has 15 residues. The germline V and J ends were trimmed by 2 bases and 3 bases, with 11 bases remaining between them. CDR1 PRHDT and CDR2 FYEKMQ come from the germline V gene (reference sequence). Supplemented by reference TRBV13 and TRBJ2-1, the full variable domain reads AAGVIQSPRHLIKEKRETATLKCYPIPRHDTVYWYQQGPGQDPQFLISFYEKMQSDKGSIPDRFSAQQFSDYHSELNMSSLELGDSALYFCASSLKLAIYNEQFFGPGTRLTVL.

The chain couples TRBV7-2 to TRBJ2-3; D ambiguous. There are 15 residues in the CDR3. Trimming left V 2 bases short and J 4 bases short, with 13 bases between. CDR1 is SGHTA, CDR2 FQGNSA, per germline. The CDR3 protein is CASSLQSSPADTQYF. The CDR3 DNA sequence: TGTGCCAGCAGCTTACAGTCGTCCCCTGCAGATACGCAGTATTTT. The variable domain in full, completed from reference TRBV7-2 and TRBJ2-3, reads GAGVSQSPSNKVTEKGKDVELRCDPISGHTALYWYRQSLGQGLEFLIYFQGNSAPDKSGLPSDRFSAERTGGSVSTLTIQRTQQEDSAVYLCASSLQSSPADTQYFGPGTRLTVL.

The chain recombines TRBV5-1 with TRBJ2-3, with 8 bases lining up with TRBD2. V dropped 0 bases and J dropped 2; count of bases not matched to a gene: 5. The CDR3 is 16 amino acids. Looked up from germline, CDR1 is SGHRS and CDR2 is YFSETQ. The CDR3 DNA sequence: TGCGCCAGCAGCTTGGCGGGGGGGCCATACACAGATACGCAGTATTTT. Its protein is CASSLAGGPYTDTQYF.

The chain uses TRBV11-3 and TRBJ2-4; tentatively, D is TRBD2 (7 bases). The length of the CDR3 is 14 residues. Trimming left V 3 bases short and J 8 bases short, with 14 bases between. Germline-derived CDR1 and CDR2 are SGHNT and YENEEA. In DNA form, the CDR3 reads TGTGCCAGCAGCTTGGGGGGGGCACAGGACATTCAGTACTTC. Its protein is CASSLGGAQDIQYF.

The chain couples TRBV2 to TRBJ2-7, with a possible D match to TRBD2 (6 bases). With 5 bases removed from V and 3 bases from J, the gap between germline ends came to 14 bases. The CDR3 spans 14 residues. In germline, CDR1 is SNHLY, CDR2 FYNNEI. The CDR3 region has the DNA TGTGCCAGCAGTCCCCGGGAGTCCGACTACGAGCAGTACTTC. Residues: CASSPRESDYEQYF.

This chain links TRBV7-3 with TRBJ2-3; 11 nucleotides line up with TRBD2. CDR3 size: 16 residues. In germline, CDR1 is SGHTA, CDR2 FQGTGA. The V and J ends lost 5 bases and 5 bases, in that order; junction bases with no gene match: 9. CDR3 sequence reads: CASSATSGSMLDTQYF. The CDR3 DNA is TGTGCCAGCAGCGCAACTAGCGGGAGTATGCTAGATACGCAGTATTTT.

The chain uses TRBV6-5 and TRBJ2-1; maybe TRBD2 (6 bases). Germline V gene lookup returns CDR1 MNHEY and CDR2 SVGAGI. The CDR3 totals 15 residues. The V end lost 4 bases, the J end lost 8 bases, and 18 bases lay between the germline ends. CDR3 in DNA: TGTGCCAGCAGTTGGGGGGAGGCCCCGGGGGATGAGCAGTTCTTC. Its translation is CASSWGEAPGDEQFF.

This CDR3 is CASSPRDRRGNEQFF. In DNA, the CDR3 is TGTGCCAGCAGCCCTAGGGACAGGCGGGGCAATGAGCAGTTCTTC. The chain has TRBV13 and TRBJ2-1, with 8 bases identical to TRBD1. The CDR3 is made up of 15 amino acids. The germline V gene has CDR1 PRHDT and CDR2 FYEKMQ (reference sequence). Trimming cost V 5 bases and J 6 bases; bases outside gene matches: 9.

The CDR3 is CASTPVRGLNTEAFF. The CDR3 DNA sequence: TGTGCCAGCACCCCGGTCAGGGGATTGAACACTGAAGCTTTCTTT. The V and J genes are TRBV6-5 and TRBJ1-1, with D possibly matching TRBD1 (6 bases). The germline V gene has CDR1 MNHEY and CDR2 SVGAGI. The CDR3 runs 15 residues. V was trimmed by 7 bases and J by 0 bases, leaving 15 bases between them.

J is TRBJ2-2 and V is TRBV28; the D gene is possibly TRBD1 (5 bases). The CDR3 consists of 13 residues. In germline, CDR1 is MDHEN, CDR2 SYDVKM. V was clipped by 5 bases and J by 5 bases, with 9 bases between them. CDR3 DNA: TGTGCCAGCAGTCAACCAGGGACCGGGGAGCTGTTTTTT. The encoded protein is CASSQPGTGELFF.

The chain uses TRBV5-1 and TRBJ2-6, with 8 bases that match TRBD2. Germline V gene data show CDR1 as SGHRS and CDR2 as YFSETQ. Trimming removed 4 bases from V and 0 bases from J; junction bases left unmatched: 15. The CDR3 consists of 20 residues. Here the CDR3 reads CASSATGNLAGRSGANVLTF. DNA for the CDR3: TGCGCCAGCAGCGCGACAGGTAACCTAGCGGGCCGCTCTGGGGCCAACGTCCTGACTTTC.

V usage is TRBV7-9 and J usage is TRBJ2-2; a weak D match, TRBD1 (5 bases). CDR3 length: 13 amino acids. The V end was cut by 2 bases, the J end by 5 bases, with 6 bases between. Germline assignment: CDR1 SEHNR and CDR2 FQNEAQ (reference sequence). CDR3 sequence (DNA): TGTGCCAGCAGCTTAAAGGGGACCGGGGAGCTGTTTTTT. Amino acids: CASSLKGTGELFF.

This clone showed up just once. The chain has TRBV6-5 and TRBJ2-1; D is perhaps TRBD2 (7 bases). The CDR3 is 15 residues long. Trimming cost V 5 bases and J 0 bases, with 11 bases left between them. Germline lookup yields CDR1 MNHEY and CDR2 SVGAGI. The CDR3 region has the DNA TGTGCCAGCAGTCCGGGGGGCTTCTCCTACAATGAGCAGTTCTTC. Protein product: CASSPGGFSYNEQFF.

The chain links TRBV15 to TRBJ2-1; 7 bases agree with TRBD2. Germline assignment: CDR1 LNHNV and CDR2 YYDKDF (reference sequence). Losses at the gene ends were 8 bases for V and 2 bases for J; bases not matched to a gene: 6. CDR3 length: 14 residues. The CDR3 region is CATGRGGAYNEQFF. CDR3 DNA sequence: TGTGCCACCGGGCGGGGAGGGGCCTACAATGAGCAGTTCTTC.

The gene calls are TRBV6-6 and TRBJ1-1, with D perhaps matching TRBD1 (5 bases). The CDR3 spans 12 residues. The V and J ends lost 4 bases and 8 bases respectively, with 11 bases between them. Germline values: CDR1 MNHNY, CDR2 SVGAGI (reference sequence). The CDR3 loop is CASSSAGGEAFF. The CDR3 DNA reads TGTGCCAGCAGTTCCGCGGGGGGGGAAGCTTTCTTT.

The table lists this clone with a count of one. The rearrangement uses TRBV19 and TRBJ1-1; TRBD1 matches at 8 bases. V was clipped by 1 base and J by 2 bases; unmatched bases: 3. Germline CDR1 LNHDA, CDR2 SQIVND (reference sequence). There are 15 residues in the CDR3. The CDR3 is CASSIGTGGNTEAFF. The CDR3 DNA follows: TGTGCCAGTAGTATAGGAACAGGGGGAAACACTGAAGCTTTCTTT. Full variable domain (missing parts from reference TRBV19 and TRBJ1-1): DGGITQSPKYLFRKEGQNVTLSCEQNLNHDAMYWYRQDPGQGLRLIYYSQIVNDFQKGDIAEGYSVSREKKESFPLTVTSAQKNPTAFYLCASSIGTGGNTEAFFGQGTRLTVV.

CDR3 amino acids: CASNQGAEETQYF. The CDR3 nucleotides are TGTGCCAGCAATCAGGGGGCGGAAGAGACCCAGTACTTC. The chain uses TRBV25-1 and TRBJ2-5; 8 positions agree with TRBD1. CDR1 and CDR2 (germline): MGHDK, SYGVNS. The CDR3 totals 13 residues. J was trimmed by 3 bases and V by 7 bases; bases with no gene match: 4.

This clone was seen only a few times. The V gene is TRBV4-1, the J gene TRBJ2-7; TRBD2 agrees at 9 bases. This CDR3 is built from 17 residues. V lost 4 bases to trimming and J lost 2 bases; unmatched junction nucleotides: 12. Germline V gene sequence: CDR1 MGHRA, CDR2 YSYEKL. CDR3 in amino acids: CASSPRGTSQGTYEQYF. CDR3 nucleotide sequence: TGCGCCAGCAGCCCTCGGGGGACTAGCCAAGGGACCTACGAGCAGTACTTC.

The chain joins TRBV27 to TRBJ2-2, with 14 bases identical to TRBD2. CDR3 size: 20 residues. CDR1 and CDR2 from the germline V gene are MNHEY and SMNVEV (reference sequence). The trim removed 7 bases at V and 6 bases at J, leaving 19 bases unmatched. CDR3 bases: TGTGCCAGCAAGGGTGGCAGTTGGGGACTAGCGGGAGTAACGGCCGGGGAGCTGTTTTTT. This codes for CASKGGSWGLAGVTAGELFF.

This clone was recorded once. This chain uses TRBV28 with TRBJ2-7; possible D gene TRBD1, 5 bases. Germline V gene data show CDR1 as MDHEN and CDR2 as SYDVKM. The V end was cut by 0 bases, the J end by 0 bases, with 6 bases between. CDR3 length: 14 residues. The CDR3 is CASSLWDTSYEQYF. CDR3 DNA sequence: TGTGCCAGCAGTTTATGGGACACCTCCTACGAGCAGTACTTC.

DNA for the CDR3: TGCGCCAGCAGCTTGCTTGGGACAGGGGTGAACTATGGCTACACCTTC. Translated, it gives CASSLLGTGVNYGYTF. This sequence joins TRBV5-1 and TRBJ1-2; 10 nucleotides agree with TRBD1. The germline V gene has CDR1 SGHRS and CDR2 YFSETQ. Trimming took 1 base from V and 2 from J; bases not matched to a gene: 5. This CDR3 has 16 residues.

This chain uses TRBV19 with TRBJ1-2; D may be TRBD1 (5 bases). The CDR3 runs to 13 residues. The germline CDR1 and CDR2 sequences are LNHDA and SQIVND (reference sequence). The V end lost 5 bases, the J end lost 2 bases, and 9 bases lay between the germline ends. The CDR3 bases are TGTGCCAGTAGTTTACAGGTAAACTATGGCTACACCTTC. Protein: CASSLQVNYGYTF.

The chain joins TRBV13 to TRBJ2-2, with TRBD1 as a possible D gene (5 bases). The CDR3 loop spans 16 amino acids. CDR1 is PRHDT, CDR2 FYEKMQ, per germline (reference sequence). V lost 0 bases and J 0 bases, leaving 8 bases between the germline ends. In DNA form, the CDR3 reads TGTGCCAGCAGCTTAGGGGGCAGGGCGAACACCGGGGAGCTGTTTTTT. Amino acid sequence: CASSLGGRANTGELFF. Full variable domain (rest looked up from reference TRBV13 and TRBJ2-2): AAGVIQSPRHLIKEKRETATLKCYPIPRHDTVYWYQQGPGQDPQFLISFYEKMQSDKGSIPDRFSAQQFSDYHSELNMSSLELGDSALYFCASSLGGRANTGELFFGEGSRLTVL.

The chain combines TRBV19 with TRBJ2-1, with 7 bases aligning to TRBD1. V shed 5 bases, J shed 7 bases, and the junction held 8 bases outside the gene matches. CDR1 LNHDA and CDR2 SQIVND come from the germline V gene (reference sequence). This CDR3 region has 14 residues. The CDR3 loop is CASSPLQGQNEQFF. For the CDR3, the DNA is TGTGCCAGTAGTCCCCTCCAGGGACAGAATGAGCAGTTCTTC.